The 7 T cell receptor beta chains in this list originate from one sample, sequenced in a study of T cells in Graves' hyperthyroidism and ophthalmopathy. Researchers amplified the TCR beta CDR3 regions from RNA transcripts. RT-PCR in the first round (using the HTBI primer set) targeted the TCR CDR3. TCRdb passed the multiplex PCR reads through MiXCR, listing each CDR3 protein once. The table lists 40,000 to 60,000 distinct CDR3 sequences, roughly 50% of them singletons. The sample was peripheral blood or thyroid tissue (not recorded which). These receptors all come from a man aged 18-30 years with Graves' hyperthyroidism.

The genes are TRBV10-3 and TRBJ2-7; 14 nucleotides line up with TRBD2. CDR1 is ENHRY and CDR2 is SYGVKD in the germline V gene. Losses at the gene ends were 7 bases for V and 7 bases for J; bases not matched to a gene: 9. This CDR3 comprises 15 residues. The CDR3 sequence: CAINKGTSGSSEQYF. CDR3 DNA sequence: TGTGCCATCAATAAAGGGACTAGCGGGAGTAGTGAGCAGTACTTC.

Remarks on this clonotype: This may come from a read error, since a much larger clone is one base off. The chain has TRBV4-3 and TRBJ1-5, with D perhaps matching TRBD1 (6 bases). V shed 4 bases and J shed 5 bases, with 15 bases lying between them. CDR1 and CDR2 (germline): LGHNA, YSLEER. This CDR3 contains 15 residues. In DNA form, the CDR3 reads TGCGCCAGCAGCCGAGATCAGGGGATTCATCAGCCCCAGCATTTT. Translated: CASSRDQGIHQPQHF.

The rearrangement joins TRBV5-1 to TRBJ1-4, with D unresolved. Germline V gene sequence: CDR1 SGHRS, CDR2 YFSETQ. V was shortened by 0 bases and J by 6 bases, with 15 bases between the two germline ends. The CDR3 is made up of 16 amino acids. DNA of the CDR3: TGCGCCAGCAGCTTGGAACTAGGTACCCCTGATGAAAAACTGTTTTTT. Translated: CASSLELGTPDEKLFF.

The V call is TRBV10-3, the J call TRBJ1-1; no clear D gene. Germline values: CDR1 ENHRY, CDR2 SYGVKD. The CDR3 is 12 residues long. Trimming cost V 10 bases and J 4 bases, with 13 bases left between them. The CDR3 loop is CATKRDGTEAFF. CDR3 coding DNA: TGTGCCACCAAGAGGGATGGCACTGAAGCTTTCTTT.

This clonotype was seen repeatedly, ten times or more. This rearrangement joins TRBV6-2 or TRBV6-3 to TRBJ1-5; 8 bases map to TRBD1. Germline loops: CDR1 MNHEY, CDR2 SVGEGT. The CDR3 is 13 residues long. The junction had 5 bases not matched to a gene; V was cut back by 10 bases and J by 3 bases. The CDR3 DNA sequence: TGTGCCACCGGACAGGGCGTCAATCAGCCCCAGCATTTT. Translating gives CATGQGVNQPQHF.

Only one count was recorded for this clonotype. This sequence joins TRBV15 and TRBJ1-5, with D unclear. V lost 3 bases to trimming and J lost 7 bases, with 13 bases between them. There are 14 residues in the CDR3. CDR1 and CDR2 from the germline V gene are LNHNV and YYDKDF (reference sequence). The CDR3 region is CATSSERVGQPQHF. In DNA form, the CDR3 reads TGTGCCACCAGCAGTGAAAGGGTCGGGCAGCCCCAGCATTTT.

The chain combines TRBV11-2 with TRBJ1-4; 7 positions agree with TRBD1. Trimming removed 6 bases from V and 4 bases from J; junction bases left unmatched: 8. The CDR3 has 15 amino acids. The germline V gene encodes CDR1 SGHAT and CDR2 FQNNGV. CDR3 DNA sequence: TGTGCCAGCAGTCGGGACAGCCACATTAATGAAAAACTGTTTTTT. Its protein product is CASSRDSHINEKLFF. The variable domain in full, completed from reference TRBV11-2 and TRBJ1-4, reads EAGVAQSPRYKIIEKRQSVAFWCNPISGHATLYWYQQILGQGPKLLIQFQNNGVVDDSQLPKDRFSAERLKGVDSTLKIQPAKLEDSAVYLCASSRDSHINEKLFFGSGTQLSVL.